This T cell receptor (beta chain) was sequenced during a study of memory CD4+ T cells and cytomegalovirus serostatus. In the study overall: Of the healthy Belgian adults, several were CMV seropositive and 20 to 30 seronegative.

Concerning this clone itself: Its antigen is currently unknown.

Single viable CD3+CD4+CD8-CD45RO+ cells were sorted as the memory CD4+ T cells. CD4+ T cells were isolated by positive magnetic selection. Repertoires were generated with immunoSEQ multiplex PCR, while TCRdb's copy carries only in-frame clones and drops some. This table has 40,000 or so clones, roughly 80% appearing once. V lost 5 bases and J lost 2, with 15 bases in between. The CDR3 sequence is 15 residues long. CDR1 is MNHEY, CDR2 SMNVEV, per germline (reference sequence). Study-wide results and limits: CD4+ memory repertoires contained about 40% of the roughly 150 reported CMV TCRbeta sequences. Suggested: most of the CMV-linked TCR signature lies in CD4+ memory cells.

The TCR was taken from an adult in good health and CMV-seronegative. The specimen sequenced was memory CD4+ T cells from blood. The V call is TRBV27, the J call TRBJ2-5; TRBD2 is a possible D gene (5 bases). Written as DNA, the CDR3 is TGTGCCAGCAGTGCTGGACTTGTGGGACAAGAGACCCAGTACTTC. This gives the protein CASSAGLVGQETQYF.